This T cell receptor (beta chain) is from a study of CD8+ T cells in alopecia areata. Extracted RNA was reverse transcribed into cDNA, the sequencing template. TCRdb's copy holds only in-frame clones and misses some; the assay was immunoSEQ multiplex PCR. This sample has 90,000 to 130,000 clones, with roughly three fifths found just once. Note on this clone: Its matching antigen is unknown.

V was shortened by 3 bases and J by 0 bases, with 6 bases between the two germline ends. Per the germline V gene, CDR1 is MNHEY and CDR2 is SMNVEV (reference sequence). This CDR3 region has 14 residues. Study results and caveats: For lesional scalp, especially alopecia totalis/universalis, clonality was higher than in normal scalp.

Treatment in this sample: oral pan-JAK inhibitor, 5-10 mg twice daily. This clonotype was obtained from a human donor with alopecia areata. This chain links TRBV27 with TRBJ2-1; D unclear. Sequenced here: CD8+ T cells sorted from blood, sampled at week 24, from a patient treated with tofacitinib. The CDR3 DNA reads TGTGCCAGCAGTTTCCTACCCTCCTACAATGAGCAGTTCTTC. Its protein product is CASSFLPSYNEQFF.